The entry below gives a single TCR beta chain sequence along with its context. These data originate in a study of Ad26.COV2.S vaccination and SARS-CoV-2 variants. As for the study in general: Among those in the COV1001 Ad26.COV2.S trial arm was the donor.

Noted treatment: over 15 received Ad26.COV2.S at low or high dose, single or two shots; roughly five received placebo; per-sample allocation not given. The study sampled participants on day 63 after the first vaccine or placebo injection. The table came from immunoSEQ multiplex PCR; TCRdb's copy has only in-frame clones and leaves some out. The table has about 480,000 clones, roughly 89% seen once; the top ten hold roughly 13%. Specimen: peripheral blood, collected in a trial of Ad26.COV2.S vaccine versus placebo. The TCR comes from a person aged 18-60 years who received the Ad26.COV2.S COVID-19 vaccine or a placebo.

The CDR3 spells CASSLRVENYGYTF. CDR3 bases: TGTGCCAGCAGCCTAAGGGTGGAGAACTATGGCTACACCTTC. This chain links TRBV9 with TRBJ1-2; no clear D. The CDR3 loop spans 14 amino acids. V was trimmed by 4 bases and J by 2 bases, leaving 12 bases between them. Germline V CDR1 and CDR2: SGDLS, YYNGEE.